The clone carrying this T cell receptor beta chain was seen a few times. Germline CDR1 and CDR2: SGHAT and FQNNGV. With V trimmed by 5 bases and J by 2 bases, 15 bases remained unmatched. The CDR3 spans 18 residues. The data are from a study of control samples from healthy donors and cancer patients. Libraries were prepared by immunoSEQ multiplex PCR; TCRdb keeps only in-frame clonotypes and omits some of them. The profile covers roughly 180,000 clones, with approximately 92% appearing a single time and around 2% taken by the ten largest. The sequence was obtained from a woman in her thirties or forties in good health. The rearrangement uses TRBV11-2 and TRBJ2-7, with TRBD2 matching 10 bases. The sample was blood. The CDR3 DNA is TGTGCCAGCAGCAGGGGGGCGGGAACTAGCGGGGCCCCCTACGAGCAGTACTTC. This sequence encodes CASSRGAGTSGAPYEQYF.